A selection of T cell receptor beta chains follows, all from one sample in a study of response to subunit inactivated influenza vaccine. In TCRdb, the RT-PCR reads were re-called with MiXCR into one record per CDR3 protein. Of roughly 700,000 distinct CDR3 sequences detected, about 15% appear once; the ten largest clones hold less than 7%. The sample consisted of PBMCs from blood, taken 14 to 15 days before vaccination. These receptors were obtained from a man in his fifties or sixties who received an inactivated influenza vaccine. Both conserved end residues are part of each CDR3. A D gene is named only where the DNA matches it firmly. Expanded clones get a size class; other rows say once, few or many, or leave the size out.

d_call	j_call	clone_size	v_call	cdr3_nt	cdr3_aa
.	TRBJ2-3	.	TRBV6-1	TGTGCCAGCACCCGGACCGGCCCGGGAGATACGCAGTATTTT	CASTRTGPGDTQYF
TRBD2	TRBJ2-7	few	TRBV10-3	TGTGCCATCAGTGAGCCGGAACTAGCGATCTACGAGCAGTACTTC	CAISEPELAIYEQYF
.	TRBJ2-2	few	TRBV12-3/TRBV12-4	TGTGCCAGCAGGGACAGCAACACCGGGGAGCTGTTTTTT	CASRDSNTGELFF
TRBD2	TRBJ2-1	.	TRBV3-1	TGTGCCAGCAGCCCCGGACTAGCTCTAGGCTCCTACAATGAGCAGTTCTTC	CASSPGLALGSYNEQFF
.	TRBJ2-1	.	TRBV9	TGTGCCAGCAGCACCACTAGCACCCCTGGGGATGAGCAGTTCTTC	CASSTTSTPGDEQFF
.	TRBJ1-6	.	TRBV3-1	TGTGCCAGCAGCGCCGGGCGGGGCTATAATTCACCCCTCCACTTT	CASSAGRGYNSPLHF
TRBD1	TRBJ2-6	.	TRBV2	TGTGCCAGCAGTGAGGTTTGGACAGGGACTTCTGGGGCCAACGTCCTGACTTTC	CASSEVWTGTSGANVLTF
.	TRBJ2-1	.	TRBV15	TGTGCCACCAGCAGGCCGGGTAGAGGGGTTGAGCAGTTCTTC	CATSRPGRGVEQFF
TRBD2	TRBJ2-1	.	TRBV14	TGTGCCAGCAGCGGACTAGCGGGGGCACATGATGAGCAGTTCTTC	CASSGLAGAHDEQFF
.	TRBJ1-1	.	TRBV28	TGTGCCAGCAGCCGTACCCTAACAAAGAGTGAAGCTTTCTTT	CASSRTLTKSEAFF
TRBD2	TRBJ2-2	.	TRBV18	TGTGCCAGCTCACCACCGTTGGGACTAACAACCGGGGAGCTGTTTTTT	CASSPPLGLTTGELFF
.	TRBJ1-2	many	TRBV4-3	TGCGCCAGCAGCCAAGAAGGGACGGTCGCTAACTATGGCTACACCTTC	CASSQEGTVANYGYTF
.	TRBJ2-7	.	TRBV12-3/TRBV12-4	TGTGCCAGCAGTTTATTTGGGCAGCCCGGCTCCTACGAGCAGTACTTC	CASSLFGQPGSYEQYF
TRBD1	TRBJ2-7	.	TRBV5-6	TGTGCCAGCAGCCCAGGGACAGGGGTCGAGCAGTACTTC	CASSPGTGVEQYF
TRBD1	TRBJ2-3	few	TRBV20-1	TGCAGTGCTAGAGCGGTGGTCTCAGGGGGACATACCGCAGATACGCAGTATTTT	CSARAVVSGGHTADTQYF
.	TRBJ1-5	many	TRBV20-1	TGCAGTGCTAGACCTGGGGGCAGTCAGCCCCAGCATTTT	CSARPGGSQPQHF
.	TRBJ2-3	few	TRBV2	TGTGCCAGCGGAGGGATAGATACGCAGTATTTT	CASGGIDTQYF
TRBD2	TRBJ2-2	few	TRBV7-8	TGTGCCAGCAGCCGAACTAGCGGGTCTGCTATCGGGGAGCTGTTTTTT	CASSRTSGSAIGELFF
TRBD2	TRBJ2-7	few	TRBV19	TGTGCCAGTAGTATACGCCCCGGCGGGGGTTCCTACGAGCAGTACTTC	CASSIRPGGGSYEQYF
TRBD1	TRBJ1-6	many	TRBV19	TGTGCCAGTAGTACAAACAGGGGGGGTAATTCACCCCTCCACTTT	CASSTNRGGNSPLHF
.	TRBJ1-6	few	TRBV28	TGTGCCAGCCGTGTCGTCGGTTACACCCTCCACTTT	CASRVVGYTLHF
.	TRBJ2-7	few	TRBV15	TGTGCCACCAGCAGAGACCCCACAGACAGCCACCAATCCTTC	CATSRDPTDSHQSF
TRBD1	TRBJ2-3	.	TRBV20-1	TGCAGTGCTAGACCCCGGACAGGGGCCTGGGATACGCAGTATTTT	CSARPRTGAWDTQYF
TRBD2	TRBJ2-7	.	TRBV20-1	TGCAGTGCTAGAGGGGTGATAGAGAGCGGGGGGGCCTACGAGCAGTACTTC	CSARGVIESGGAYEQYF
.	TRBJ1-2	.	TRBV7-9	TGTGCCAGCAGCTTAGCTGCGGGGAACTATGGCTACACCTTC	CASSLAAGNYGYTF
.	TRBJ2-2	few	TRBV29-1	TGCAGCGCCCAGGTGGCGGATACAACCGGGGAGCTGTTTTTT	CSAQVADTTGELFF
.	TRBJ2-3	few	TRBV29-1	TGCAGCGTTGCCCACAGGGTCAAGCCCACAGATACGCAGTATTTT	CSVAHRVKPTDTQYF
TRBD2	TRBJ2-7	few	TRBV12-3/TRBV12-4	TGTGCCAGCAGGGCCGGGAGGATGGGATCCTACGAGCAGTACTTC	CASRAGRMGSYEQYF
TRBD2	TRBJ2-3	.	TRBV6-2/TRBV6-3	TGTGCCAGCAGGGTAGCGGGAGTGGTTACAGATACGCAGTATTTT	CASRVAGVVTDTQYF
.	TRBJ1-1	.	TRBV5-1	TGCGCCAGCTCGAGACAACAGGGTATGAACACTGAAGCTTTCTTT	CASSRQQGMNTEAFF
TRBD2	TRBJ2-7	few	TRBV28	TGTGCCAGCAGTCACCGTGGCCAGTGGACTAGCGGGAGTCCCGAGCAGTACTTC	CASSHRGQWTSGSPEQYF
.	TRBJ2-7	.	TRBV3-1	TGTGCCAGCAGCCAGCAGCCCTACGAGCAGTACTTC	CASSQQPYEQYF
.	TRBJ2-1	few	TRBV12-3/TRBV12-4	TGTGCCAGCAGTTCGCTAATCCATGAGCAGTTCTTC	CASSSLIHEQFF
TRBD1	TRBJ1-5	.	TRBV20-1	TGCAGTGCTCGCTTCGATGACAGGGAAGGTCAGCCCCAGCATTTT	CSARFDDREGQPQHF
TRBD2	TRBJ2-3	.	TRBV14	TGTGCCAGCAGCCAAGCAGCTAGCGGGGGGGGAACGCAGTATTTT	CASSQAASGGGTQYF
.	TRBJ1-5	few	TRBV9	TGTGCCAGCAGCCCTACCGAGGGAAATCAGCCCCAGCATTTT	CASSPTEGNQPQHF
TRBD1	TRBJ1-2	.	TRBV29-1	TGCAGCGTTGAGAGACAGGGGGCTGGCTATGGCTACACCTTC	CSVERQGAGYGYTF
TRBD1	TRBJ1-1	.	TRBV7-9	TGTGCCAGCAGCGCGTTTGGCGGGACAGCGAACACTGAAGCTTTCTTT	CASSAFGGTANTEAFF
.	TRBJ2-5	.	TRBV12-3/TRBV12-4	TGTGCCAGCAGTTCGTGGACCCAAGAGACCCAGTACTTC	CASSSWTQETQYF
.	TRBJ2-7	.	TRBV6-2/TRBV6-3	TGTGCCAGCAGTTACTCCTCCGCCGGGCCCAACGAGCAGTACTTC	CASSYSSAGPNEQYF
TRBD1	TRBJ2-5	.	TRBV12-3/TRBV12-4	TGTGCCAGCAGTCCAACCCCTGACAGGGCGAGGACCCAGTACTTC	CASSPTPDRARTQYF
.	TRBJ1-1	once	TRBV5-6	TGTGCCAGCAGCTTCTTGGGACGGCCGAACACTGAAGCTTTCTTT	CASSFLGRPNTEAFF
TRBD2	TRBJ2-5	few	TRBV3-1	TGTGCCAACAGCCCCCGGACTAGCGGGGGGAAAGAGACCCAGTACTTC	CANSPRTSGGKETQYF
.	TRBJ2-7	.	TRBV20-1	TGCTGTGCTAGAGACCGACGGGGCCCCTCCTCCTACGAGCAGTACTTC	CCARDRRGPSSYEQYF
.	TRBJ2-5	few	TRBV30	TGTGCCTGGAGTGTAGCAGGGCTCGGGACCCAGTACTTC	CAWSVAGLGTQYF
.	TRBJ1-1	few	TRBV12-2	TGTGCAAGTCGCTTAGTTGCTGACAGCGCCGCATGTGAAGCTTTCTTT	CASRLVADSAACEAFF
.	TRBJ2-3	few	TRBV12-5	TGTGCTAGTGGTTTCTCGTACACAGATACGCAGTATTTT	CASGFSYTDTQYF
TRBD1	TRBJ1-1	.	TRBV12-3/TRBV12-4	TGTGCCAGCAGTCCCAGGGGGGTGGTCACTGAAGCTTTCTTT	CASSPRGVVTEAFF
.	TRBJ2-7	.	TRBV7-2	TGTGCCAGCAGCTTATTGCGGGACCTGGAGCAGTACTTC	CASSLLRDLEQYF
.	TRBJ2-5	once	TRBV19	TGTGCCAGTAGTATAGGTCCCCCACAAGAGACCCAGTACTTC	CASSIGPPQETQYF
.	TRBJ2-1	few	TRBV10-1	TGCGCCAGCAGTGATCCTTTAAATGAGCAGTTCTTC	CASSDPLNEQFF
.	TRBJ1-2	.	TRBV29-1	TGCAGCGTCGCTTCGGGGGGGCTCTACACCTTC	CSVASGGLYTF
.	TRBJ2-7	.	TRBV18	TGTGCCAGCTCACCAGCCAGAACCTACGAGCAGTACTTC	CASSPARTYEQYF
.	TRBJ2-1	.	TRBV19	TGTGCCAGTAGTGCCGGGCGTAGCTCCTACAATGAGCAGTTCTTC	CASSAGRSSYNEQFF
.	TRBJ2-7	.	TRBV6-2/TRBV6-3	TGTGCCAGCCAAGGGACTTTATCCTACGAGCAGTACTTC	CASQGTLSYEQYF